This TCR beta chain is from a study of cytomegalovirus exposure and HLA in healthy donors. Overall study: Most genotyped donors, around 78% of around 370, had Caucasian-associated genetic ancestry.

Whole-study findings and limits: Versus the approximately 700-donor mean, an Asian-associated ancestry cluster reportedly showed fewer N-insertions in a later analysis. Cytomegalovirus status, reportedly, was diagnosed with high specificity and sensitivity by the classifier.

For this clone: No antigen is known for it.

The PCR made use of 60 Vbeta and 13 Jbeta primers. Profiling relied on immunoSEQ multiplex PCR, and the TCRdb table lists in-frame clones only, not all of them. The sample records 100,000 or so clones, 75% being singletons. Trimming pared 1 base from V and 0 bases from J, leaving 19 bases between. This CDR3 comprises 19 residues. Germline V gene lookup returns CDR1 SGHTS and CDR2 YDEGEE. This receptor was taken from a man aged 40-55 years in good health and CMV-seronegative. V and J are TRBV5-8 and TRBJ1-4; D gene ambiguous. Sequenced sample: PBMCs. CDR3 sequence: CASSLTRHSAVATNEKLFF. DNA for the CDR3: TGTGCCAGCAGCTTGACCCGACACTCCGCAGTTGCAACTAATGAAAAACTGTTTTTT.